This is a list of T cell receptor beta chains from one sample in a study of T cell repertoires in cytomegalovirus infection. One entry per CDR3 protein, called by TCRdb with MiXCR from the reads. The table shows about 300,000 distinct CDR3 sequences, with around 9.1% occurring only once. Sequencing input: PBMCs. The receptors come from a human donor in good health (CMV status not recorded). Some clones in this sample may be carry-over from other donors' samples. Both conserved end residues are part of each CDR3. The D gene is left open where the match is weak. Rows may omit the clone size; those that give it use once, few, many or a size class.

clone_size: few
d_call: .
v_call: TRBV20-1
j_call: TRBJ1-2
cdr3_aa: CSARDGGGYGYTF
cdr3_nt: TGCAGTGCTAGAGATGGAGGGGGCTATGGCTACACCTTC

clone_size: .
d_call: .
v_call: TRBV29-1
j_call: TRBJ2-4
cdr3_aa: CSVAGLAKNIQYF
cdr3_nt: TGCAGCGTTGCAGGGTTAGCCAAAAACATTCAGTACTTC

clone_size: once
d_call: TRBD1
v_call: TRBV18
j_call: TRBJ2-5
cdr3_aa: CASSGGTGGWETQYF
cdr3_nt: TGTGCCAGCTCCGGCGGGACAGGGGGCTGGGAGACCCAGTACTTC

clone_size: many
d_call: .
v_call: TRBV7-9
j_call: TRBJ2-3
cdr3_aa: CASRAAITDTQYF
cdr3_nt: TGTGCCAGCAGGGCTGCCATCACAGATACGCAGTATTTT

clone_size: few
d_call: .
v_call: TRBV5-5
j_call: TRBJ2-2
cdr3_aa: CASSLGAAANTGELFF
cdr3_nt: TGTGCCAGCAGCTTGGGGGCCGCCGCGAACACCGGGGAGCTGTTTTTT

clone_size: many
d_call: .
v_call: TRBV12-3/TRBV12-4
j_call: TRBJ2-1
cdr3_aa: CASSSRGPADNEQFF
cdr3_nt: TGTGCCAGCAGTTCGCGGGGGCCCGCCGACAATGAGCAGTTCTTC

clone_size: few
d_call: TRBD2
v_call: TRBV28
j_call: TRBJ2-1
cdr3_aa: CASSFVRGGGEQFF
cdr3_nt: TGTGCCAGCAGTTTTGTGCGGGGGGGCGGGGAGCAGTTCTTC

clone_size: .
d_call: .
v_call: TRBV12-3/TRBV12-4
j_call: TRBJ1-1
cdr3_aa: CASSFRTARNTEAFF
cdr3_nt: TGTGCCAGCAGTTTTAGGACAGCGAGGAACACTGAAGCTTTCTTT

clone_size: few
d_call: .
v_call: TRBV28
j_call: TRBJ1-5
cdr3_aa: CASAQGSNQPQHF
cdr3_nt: TGTGCCAGCGCACAGGGAAGCAATCAGCCCCAGCATTTT

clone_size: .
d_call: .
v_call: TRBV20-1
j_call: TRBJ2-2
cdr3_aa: CSARDDVTGELFF
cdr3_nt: TGCAGTGCTAGAGATGATGTCACCGGGGAGCTGTTTTTT

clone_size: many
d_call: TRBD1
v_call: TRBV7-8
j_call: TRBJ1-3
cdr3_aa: CASSFRTGGRNSGNTIYF
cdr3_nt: TGTGCCAGCAGCTTCAGGACAGGGGGTAGAAACTCTGGAAACACCATATATTTT

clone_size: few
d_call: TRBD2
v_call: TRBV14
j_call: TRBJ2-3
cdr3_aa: CASSQGSGLGFEGDTQYF
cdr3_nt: TGTGCCAGCAGCCAAGGTAGTGGACTAGGCTTCGAAGGAGATACGCAGTATTTT

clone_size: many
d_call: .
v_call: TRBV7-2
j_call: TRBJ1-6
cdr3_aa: CASSSFQGRNSPLHF
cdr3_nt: TGTGCCAGCAGCTCGTTTCAGGGTAGGAATTCACCCCTCCACTTT

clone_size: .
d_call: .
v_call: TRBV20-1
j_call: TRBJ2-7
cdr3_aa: CSASDRSLQYEQYF
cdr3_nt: TGCAGTGCTAGTGACCGTTCCTTGCAGTACGAGCAGTACTTC

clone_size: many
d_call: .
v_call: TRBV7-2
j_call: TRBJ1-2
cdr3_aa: CASSLAVAGRAGYTF
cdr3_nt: TGTGCCAGCAGCTTAGCTGTGGCAGGCAGAGCTGGCTACACCTTC

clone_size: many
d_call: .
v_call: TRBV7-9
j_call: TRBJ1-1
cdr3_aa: CASSPRGYTEAFF
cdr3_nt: TGTGCCAGCAGCCCCCGGGGGTACACTGAAGCTTTCTTT

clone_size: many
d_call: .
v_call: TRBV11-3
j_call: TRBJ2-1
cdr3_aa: CASSPRDMAYNEQFF
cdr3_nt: TGTGCCAGCAGCCCCCGGGACATGGCCTACAATGAGCAGTTCTTC

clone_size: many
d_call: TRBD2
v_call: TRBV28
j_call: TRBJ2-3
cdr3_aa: CASSPLAGGKDTQYF
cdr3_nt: TGTGCCAGCAGTCCCCTAGCGGGGGGTAAAGATACGCAGTATTTT

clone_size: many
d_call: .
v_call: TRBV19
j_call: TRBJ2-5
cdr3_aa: CASKVGSWEETQYF
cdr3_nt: TGTGCCAGTAAGGTTGGGTCCTGGGAAGAGACCCAGTACTTC

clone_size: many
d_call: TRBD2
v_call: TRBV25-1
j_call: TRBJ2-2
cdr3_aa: CASSDRTSLNTGELFF
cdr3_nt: TGTGCCAGCAGTGATCGGACTAGCCTGAACACCGGGGAGCTGTTTTTT

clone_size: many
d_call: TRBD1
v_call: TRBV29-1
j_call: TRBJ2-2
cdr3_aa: CSVPGQGTGELFF
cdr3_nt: TGCAGCGTTCCGGGACAGGGCACCGGGGAGCTGTTTTTT

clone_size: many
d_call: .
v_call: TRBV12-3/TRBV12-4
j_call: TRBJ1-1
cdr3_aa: CASTVIGGMNTEAFF
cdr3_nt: TGTGCCAGCACTGTCATTGGGGGTATGAACACTGAAGCTTTCTTT

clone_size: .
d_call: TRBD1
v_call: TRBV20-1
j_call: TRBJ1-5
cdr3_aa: CSALTGVNNQPQHF
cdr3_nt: TGCAGTGCTCTGACAGGGGTAAACAATCAGCCCCAGCATTTT

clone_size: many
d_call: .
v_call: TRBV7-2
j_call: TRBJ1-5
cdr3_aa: CASSLGGSAFQPQHF
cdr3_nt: TGTGCCAGCAGCCTAGGAGGTTCTGCTTTTCAGCCCCAGCATTTT

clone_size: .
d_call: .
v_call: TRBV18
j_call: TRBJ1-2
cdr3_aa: CASSPDSYYGYTF
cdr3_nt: TGTGCCAGCTCTCCTGACAGCTACTATGGCTACACCTTC

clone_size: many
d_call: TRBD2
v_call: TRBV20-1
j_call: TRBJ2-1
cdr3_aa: CSARALVRTRAYNEQFF
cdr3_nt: TGCAGTGCTAGAGCCCTAGTTCGGACTAGAGCCTACAATGAGCAGTTCTTC

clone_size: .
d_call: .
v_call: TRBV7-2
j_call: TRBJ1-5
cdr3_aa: CASSLWPDLRPDQPQHF
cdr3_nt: TGTGCCAGCAGCTTATGGCCAGACCTTAGGCCAGATCAGCCCCAGCATTTT

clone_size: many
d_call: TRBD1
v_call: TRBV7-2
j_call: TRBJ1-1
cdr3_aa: CASGLGRGRNTEAFF
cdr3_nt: TGTGCCAGCGGACTGGGCAGGGGGCGTAACACTGAAGCTTTCTTT

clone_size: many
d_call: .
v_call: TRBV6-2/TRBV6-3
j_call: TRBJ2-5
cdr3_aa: CASSYSGGWETQYF
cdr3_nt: TGTGCCAGCAGTTACTCGGGGGGCTGGGAGACCCAGTACTTC

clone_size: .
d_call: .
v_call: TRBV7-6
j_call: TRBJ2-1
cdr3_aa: CASSLQRGLPHNEQFF
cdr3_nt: TGTGCCAGCAGCCTCCAACGAGGCCTACCCCACAATGAGCAGTTCTTC

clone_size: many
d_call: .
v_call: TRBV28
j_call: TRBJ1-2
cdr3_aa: CASDGRKINYGYTF
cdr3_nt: TGTGCCAGCGATGGACGGAAGATTAACTATGGCTACACCTTC

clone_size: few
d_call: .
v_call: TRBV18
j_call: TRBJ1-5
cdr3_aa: CASSPAGYSNQPQHF
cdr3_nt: TGTGCCAGCTCACCCGCAGGTTATAGCAATCAGCCCCAGCATTTT

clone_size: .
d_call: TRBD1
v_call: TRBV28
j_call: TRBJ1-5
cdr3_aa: CASRTGGIGNQPQHF
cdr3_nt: TGTGCCAGCAGAACAGGGGGAATAGGGAATCAGCCCCAGCATTTT

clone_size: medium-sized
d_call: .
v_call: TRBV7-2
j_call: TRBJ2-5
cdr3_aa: CASRKGVPGGRETQYF
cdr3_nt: TGTGCCAGCAGAAAAGGGGTGCCCGGGGGGCGAGAGACCCAGTACTTC

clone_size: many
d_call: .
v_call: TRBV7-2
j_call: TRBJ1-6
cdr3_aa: CASRGRSSYNSPLHF
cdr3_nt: TGTGCCTCCCGCGGGAGGAGCTCCTATAATTCACCCCTCCACTTT